A single sample is the source of the 10 T cell receptor beta chains below, sequenced in a study of blood T cell repertoires in COVID-19. TCRdb's copy holds only in-frame clones and misses some; the assay was immunoSEQ multiplex PCR. The table has some 150,000 clones, almost 85% seen once. Sequences were obtained from peripheral blood. Source of these receptors: a man aged 50-60 years with acute or convalescent COVID-19.

This clone turned up a few times. V is TRBV7-9 and J is TRBJ1-2; 7 bases fit TRBD1. The J segment lost 4 bases and the V segment lost 4 bases, leaving 0 bases of the junction unmatched. CDR3 length equals 12 residues. Germline V lookup: CDR1 SEHNR, CDR2 FQNEAQ (reference sequence). This CDR3 is CASSSGGYGYTF. The DNA for the CDR3 is TGTGCCAGCAGCTCAGGGGGCTATGGCTACACCTTC.

V usage is TRBV7-2 and J usage is TRBJ2-1; 11 bases fit TRBD1. The V segment lost 3 bases and the J segment 4 bases; nucleotides outside the gene matches: 8. Germline lookup yields CDR1 SGHTA and CDR2 FQGNSA. The CDR3 consists of 17 residues. CDR3 nucleotide sequence: TGTGCCAGCAGCTTTCGATTAGGGACAGGGGGATACAATGAGCAGTTCTTC. Its translation is CASSFRLGTGGYNEQFF. Combining the CDR3 with reference TRBV7-2 and TRBJ2-1 gives the whole variable domain GAGVSQSPSNKVTEKGKDVELRCDPISGHTALYWYRQSLGQGLEFLIYFQGNSAPDKSGLPSDRFSAERTGGSVSTLTIQRTQQEDSAVYLCASSFRLGTGGYNEQFFGPGTRLTVL.

This chain uses TRBV2 with TRBJ1-2; TRBD1 matches at 12 bases. The junction had 9 bases not matched to a gene; V was cut back by 7 bases and J by 0 bases. The V gene's germline CDR1 is SNHLY and CDR2 FYNNEI. The CDR3 runs to 17 residues. Here the CDR3 DNA reads TGTGCCAGCACCGACAAAGGGGACAGGGGGCCTAACTATGGCTACACCTTC. Translating it yields CASTDKGDRGPNYGYTF.

The chain employs TRBV10-3 and TRBJ1-4; D unresolved. The germline CDR1 and CDR2 sequences are ENHRY and SYGVKD. The CDR3 spans 15 residues. The V gene lost 3 bases and the J gene lost 0 bases, with 8 bases spanning the gap. The CDR3 here is CAISDIDATNEKLFF. Written as DNA, the CDR3 is TGTGCCATCAGTGATATAGATGCAACTAATGAAAAACTGTTTTTT.

This sequence joins TRBV7-6 and TRBJ2-1; weak D call: TRBD2 (6 bases). V was trimmed by 1 base and J by 7 bases, leaving 14 bases between them. Germline V gene sequence: CDR1 SGHVS, CDR2 FNYEAQ. The CDR3 covers 15 residues. In DNA, the CDR3 is TGTGCCAGCAGCTTAGGCCCGGGGGATGCGAATGAGCAGTTCTTC. Amino acid sequence: CASSLGPGDANEQFF.

The J gene is TRBJ2-1, the V gene TRBV29-1, with 9 bases fitting TRBD1. The germline V gene encodes CDR1 SQVTM and CDR2 ANQGSEA. With V trimmed by 3 bases and J by 7 bases, 10 bases remained unmatched. The CDR3 length is 15 residues. CDR3: CSVEIRGDRVNEQFF. CDR3 bases: TGCAGCGTTGAGATCAGAGGGGACAGGGTGAATGAGCAGTTCTTC.

The rearrangement links TRBV6-4 to TRBJ2-1, with D tentatively TRBD2 (5 bases). This CDR3 is 17 amino acids long. Trimming cost V 0 bases and J 3 bases, with 15 bases left between them. Germline CDR1 and CDR2: MRHNA and SNTAGT. CDR3 loop: CASSDSPAVGVYNEQFF. CDR3 bases: TGTGCCAGCAGTGACTCGCCAGCGGTTGGGGTCTACAATGAGCAGTTCTTC.

The V gene is TRBV28, the J gene TRBJ2-3, with D hard to call. The CDR3 has 12 amino acids. CDR1 is MDHEN and CDR2 is SYDVKM in the germline V gene. V was pared by 4 bases and J by 4 bases, with 6 bases between. CDR3 coding DNA: TGTGCCAGCAGTTCTAAATCAGATACGCAGTATTTT. Translating gives CASSSKSDTQYF.

The rearrangement joins TRBV27 to TRBJ1-2; 8 bases agree with TRBD1. The CDR3 sequence is 15 residues long. Trimming at V came to 2 bases and at J to 1 base, leaving 3 bases not matched to a gene. Per germline, CDR1 MNHEY and CDR2 SMNVEV (reference sequence). As DNA, the CDR3 is TGTGCCAGCAGTTTACAGGGGGCGCATAACTATGGCTACACCTTC. It translates to CASSLQGAHNYGYTF.

The rearrangement uses TRBV24-1 and TRBJ2-6, with 7 positions matching TRBD1. Trimming at V came to 2 bases and at J to 0 bases, leaving 6 bases not matched to a gene. The germline CDR1 and CDR2 sequences are KGHDR and SFDVKD. The CDR3 consists of 18 residues. Here the CDR3 reads CATSDSGSGGSGANVLTF. The CDR3 DNA follows: TGTGCCACCAGTGATTCCGGGTCAGGGGGCTCTGGGGCCAACGTCCTGACTTTC.